These T cell receptor beta chains were read from a single sample in a study of T cell responses to AZD1222 COVID-19 vaccine. Clones were sequenced by immunoSEQ multiplex PCR, and TCRdb holds only the in-frame ones, with some missing. Here the sample spans around 90,000 clones, about 93% being singletons. The sequencing here drew on peripheral blood, taken on day 0 of MenACWY control vaccination. Source of these receptors: an adult in good health. Each CDR3 is given with its conserved first and last residue. The D gene is left open where the match is weak. Clone size is not always given. Where it is, it says once, few, many or a class for expanded clones.

-	-	TRBV15	TRBJ1-3	16	TGTGCCACCAGCAGAGCAGGAAAATCTCCTGGAAACACCATATATTTT	CATSRAGKSPGNTIYF
TRBD1	-	TRBV7-9	TRBJ1-5	15	TGTGCCAGCAGCGCCCGCGGACAGGGCGATCAGCCCCAGCATTTT	CASSARGQGDQPQHF
TRBD2	-	TRBV6-5	TRBJ2-7	14	TGTGCCAGCAGTAAGCGGGGAGCCTCCTACGAGCAGTACTTC	CASSKRGASYEQYF
-	once	TRBV5-1	TRBJ2-1	13	TGCGCCAGCAGGGAACCCCCCGGTCCTGAGCAGTTCTTC	CASREPPGPEQFF
TRBD1	-	TRBV24-1	TRBJ2-1	16	TGTGCCACCAGTGATTCCCAGGGGGTTTCCTACAATGAGCAGTTCTTC	CATSDSQGVSYNEQFF
-	-	TRBV19	TRBJ1-5	13	TGTGCCAGTAGTCCGGGGGCAGGTCAGCCCCAGCATTTT	CASSPGAGQPQHF
-	-	TRBV6-5	TRBJ1-4	14	TGTGCCAGCAGTACCGGGACGTCTAATGAAAAACTGTTTTTT	CASSTGTSNEKLFF
TRBD1	once	TRBV3-1/TRBV3-2	TRBJ2-7	14	TGTGCCAGCAGCCGGACAGGGACCACCTACGAGCAGTACTTC	CASSRTGTTYEQYF
-	-	TRBV28	TRBJ1-3	13	TGTGCCAGCGGAAGGGGGGACGGAAACACCATATATTTT	CASGRGDGNTIYF
TRBD2	-	TRBV5-1	TRBJ2-7	14	TGCGCCAGCAGCCCTTCGGCGGGGGCCTACGAGCAGTACTTC	CASSPSAGAYEQYF
-	-	TRBV3-1/TRBV3-2	TRBJ1-2	12	TGTGCCAGCAGCCTAAGGGAGTTCGGCTACACCTTC	CASSLREFGYTF
TRBD2	-	TRBV9	TRBJ2-2	17	TGTGCCAGCAGCGTAGGAGGCGGGGGGCCGAACACCGGGGAGCTGTTTTTT	CASSVGGGGPNTGELFF
TRBD1	-	TRBV5-8	TRBJ2-3	15	TGTGCCAGCAGAAAAACAGGGGGCACGTCAGATACGCAGTATTTT	CASRKTGGTSDTQYF
-	once	TRBV5-1	TRBJ1-2	12	TGCGCCAGCAGCCCCGAGGCCTATGGCTACACCTTC	CASSPEAYGYTF
TRBD1	-	TRBV29-1	TRBJ2-6	15	TGCAGCGTGAGGGGACAGGATTCTGGGGCCAACGTCCTGACTTTC	CSVRGQDSGANVLTF
-	-	TRBV19	TRBJ1-5	15	TGTGCCAGTAGTACCCTCAGGGTAGAGGATCAGCCCCAGCATTTT	CASSTLRVEDQPQHF
-	-	TRBV7-9	TRBJ2-7	12	TGTGCCAGCAGCTTAGAAATTGACGAGCAGTACTTC	CASSLEIDEQYF
-	-	TRBV6-2/TRBV6-3	TRBJ1-4	11	TGTGCCAGCAGTTCTCGAGAAAAACTGTTTTTT	CASSSREKLFF
-	-	TRBV6-5	TRBJ1-6	16	TGTGCCAGCAGTTACTCAGCGCGACGGACTAATTCACCCCTCCACTTT	CASSYSARRTNSPLHF
TRBD1	-	TRBV7-3	TRBJ1-3	15	TGTGCCAGCAGCTTAGGGACAGGGGCTGGAAACACCATATATTTT	CASSLGTGAGNTIYF
TRBD1	-	TRBV27	TRBJ2-7	16	TGTGCCAGCAGTTCCTTTCATGGGACAGGGTCCTACGAGCAGTACTTC	CASSSFHGTGSYEQYF
TRBD1	-	TRBV25-1	TRBJ1-1	13	TGTGCCAGCAGAAACAGGGGGCTGGGTGAAGCTTTCTTT	CASRNRGLGEAFF
TRBD1	-	TRBV11-2	TRBJ1-6	15	TGTGCCAGCAGCGCCGGACAGGGTAGGGATTCACCCCTCCACTTT	CASSAGQGRDSPLHF
TRBD1	-	TRBV4-3	TRBJ1-2	16	TGCGCCAGCAGCCCATTGACCGGGACAGGACAATATGGCTACACCTTC	CASSPLTGTGQYGYTF
-	-	TRBV12-3/TRBV12-4	TRBJ1-2	13	TGTGCCAGCAGTTTAAGGGCGGGCTATGGCTACACCTTC	CASSLRAGYGYTF
-	-	TRBV7-9	TRBJ1-6	12	TGTGCCAGCAGCTTAAGTACTTCACCCCTCCACTTT	CASSLSTSPLHF
TRBD1	-	TRBV29-1	TRBJ2-5	13	TGCAGCGTAGCAGGGACAGTCCAAGAGACCCAGTACTTC	CSVAGTVQETQYF
TRBD2	-	TRBV7-9	TRBJ2-1	14	TGTGCCAGCAGCTTAGGGCTAGCGGGAGGATACTGGTTCTTC	CASSLGLAGGYWFF
-	once	TRBV5-6	TRBJ1-5	16	TGTGCCAGCAGCTTACTCACGCTGTCCGGCAATCAGCCCCAGCATTTT	CASSLLTLSGNQPQHF
-	once	TRBV7-2	TRBJ2-5	14	TGTGCCAGCAGCCCCCCCGACTCGGCCGGGACCCAGTACTTC	CASSPPDSAGTQYF
-	-	TRBV7-2	TRBJ1-2	15	TGTGCCAGCAGCTTAGTTTCAGGGGAGGGCTATGGCTACACCTTC	CASSLVSGEGYGYTF
TRBD1	-	TRBV10-3	TRBJ2-7	13	TGTGCCATCAGCCGGGACAGGGCCTCCGAGCAGTACTTC	CAISRDRASEQYF
-	-	TRBV6-6	TRBJ2-1	14	TGTGCCAGCAGTTACTCGACCCAGGGGAATGAGCAGTTCTTC	CASSYSTQGNEQFF
-	-	TRBV6-5	TRBJ1-1	14	TGTGCCAGCAGTTATGGACAGCTGAACACTGAAGCTTTCTTT	CASSYGQLNTEAFF
-	once	TRBV3-1/TRBV3-2	TRBJ2-5	14	TGTGCCAGCAGCCGCCTTGCCATCCAAGAGACCCAGTACTTC	CASSRLAIQETQYF
-	-	TRBV18	TRBJ2-2	15	TGTGCCAGCTCATCCCGGGAAGGGGACACCGGGGAGCTGTTTTTT	CASSSREGDTGELFF
TRBD1	-	TRBV7-2	TRBJ2-1	15	TGTGCCAGCAGCTTAGGAGGGCAGGGGGTAAATGAGCAGTTCTTC	CASSLGGQGVNEQFF
TRBD2	-	TRBV5-1	TRBJ2-5	16	TGCGCCAGCAGCTTAGGACTAGGGACGGCGCAAGAGACCCAGTACTTC	CASSLGLGTAQETQYF
TRBD1	-	TRBV6-1	TRBJ1-4	14	TGTGCCAGCAGTGACCCGGGACAGGTGGGAAAACTGTTTTTT	CASSDPGQVGKLFF
-	few	TRBV11-2	TRBJ2-7	14	TGTGCCAGCAGCTTAGGGGAGGGGGCCTACGAGCAGTACTTC	CASSLGEGAYEQYF
-	-	TRBV4-1	TRBJ1-5	14	TGCGCCAGCAGCCAAGAACAGGGCTACCAGCCCCAGCATTTT	CASSQEQGYQPQHF
TRBD1	-	TRBV19	TRBJ2-5	15	TGTGCCAGTAGTATATCACCACAGGGGAAAGAGACCCAGTACTTC	CASSISPQGKETQYF
-	once	TRBV24-1	TRBJ1-3	13	TGTGCCACCAGTGATCCCAGGGGAAACACCATATATTTT	CATSDPRGNTIYF
TRBD1	once	TRBV5-6	TRBJ2-7	13	TGTGCCAGCAGCTGGGGACAGTCCTACGAGCAGTACTTC	CASSWGQSYEQYF
-	-	TRBV4-2	TRBJ2-3	18	TGTGCCAGCAGCCACCCGCCGGCTGGGGCGGGGCGCACAGATACGCAGTATTTT	CASSHPPAGAGRTDTQYF